This T cell receptor (beta chain) was captured by sequencing in a study of blood T cell repertoires in COVID-19. Study information: Samples taken during acute and convalescent COVID-19 were collected in the United States, Italy and Spain.

The CDR3 is made up of 14 amino acids. V lost 4 bases and J 4 bases, leaving 12 bases between the germline ends. The germline V gene has CDR1 LNHDA and CDR2 SQIVND (reference sequence). This clone was found once. Clones were sequenced by immunoSEQ multiplex PCR, and TCRdb holds only the in-frame ones, with some missing. The profile shows some 180,000 clones, 85% of them singletons. The source material was peripheral blood. This rearrangement joins TRBV19 to TRBJ2-3; a weak D match, TRBD2 (5 bases). This sequence was found in a woman aged 60-75 years with acute or convalescent COVID-19. The DNA of the CDR3 is TGTGCCAGTAGTAGTGGGAGTGGCCCAGATACGCAGTATTTT. Translated: CASSSGSGPDTQYF.